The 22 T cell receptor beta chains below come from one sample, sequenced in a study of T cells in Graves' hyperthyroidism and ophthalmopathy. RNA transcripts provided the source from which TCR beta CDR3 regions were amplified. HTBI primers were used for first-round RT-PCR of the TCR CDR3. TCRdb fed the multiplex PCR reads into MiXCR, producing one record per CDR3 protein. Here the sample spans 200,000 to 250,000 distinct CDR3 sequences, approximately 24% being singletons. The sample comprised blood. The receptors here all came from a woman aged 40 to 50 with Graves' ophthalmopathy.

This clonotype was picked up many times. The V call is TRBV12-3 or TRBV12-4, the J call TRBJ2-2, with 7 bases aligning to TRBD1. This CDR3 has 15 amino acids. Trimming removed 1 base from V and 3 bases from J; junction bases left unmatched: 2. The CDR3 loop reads CASSLGQGDTGELFF. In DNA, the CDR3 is TGTGCCAGCAGTTTAGGACAGGGAGACACCGGGGAGCTGTTTTTT.

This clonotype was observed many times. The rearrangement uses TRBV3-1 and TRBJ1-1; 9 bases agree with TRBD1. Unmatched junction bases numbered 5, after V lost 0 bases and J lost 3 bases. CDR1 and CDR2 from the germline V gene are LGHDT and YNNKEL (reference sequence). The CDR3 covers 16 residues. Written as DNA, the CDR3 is TGTGCCAGCAGCCAAGATTGGGACAGGGTCGACACTGAAGCTTTCTTT. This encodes CASSQDWDRVDTEAFF.

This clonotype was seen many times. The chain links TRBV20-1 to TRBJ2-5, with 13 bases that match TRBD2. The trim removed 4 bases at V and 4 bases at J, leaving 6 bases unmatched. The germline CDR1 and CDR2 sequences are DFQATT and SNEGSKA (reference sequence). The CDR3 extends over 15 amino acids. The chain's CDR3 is CSANRLAGGGETQYF. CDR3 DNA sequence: TGCAGTGCTAATAGACTAGCGGGAGGAGGAGAGACCCAGTACTTC.

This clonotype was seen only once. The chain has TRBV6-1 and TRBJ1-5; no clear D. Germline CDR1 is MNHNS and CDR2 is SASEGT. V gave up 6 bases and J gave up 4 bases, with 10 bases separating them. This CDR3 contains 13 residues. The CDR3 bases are TGTGCCAGCAGGGTTCCGGAGAATCAGCCCCAGCATTTT. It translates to CASRVPENQPQHF.

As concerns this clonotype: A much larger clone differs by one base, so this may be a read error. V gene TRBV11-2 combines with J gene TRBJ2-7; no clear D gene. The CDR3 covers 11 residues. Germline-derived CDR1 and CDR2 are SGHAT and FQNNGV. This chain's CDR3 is CASSLNYDQYF. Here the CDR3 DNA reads TGTGCCAGCAGCCTCAATTACGACCAGTACTTC.

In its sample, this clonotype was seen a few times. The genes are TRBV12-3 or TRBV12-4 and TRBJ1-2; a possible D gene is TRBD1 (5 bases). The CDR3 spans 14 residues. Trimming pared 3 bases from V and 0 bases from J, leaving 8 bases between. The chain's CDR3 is CASSFGTTNYGYTF. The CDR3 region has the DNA TGTGCCAGCAGTTTCGGGACCACTAACTATGGCTACACCTTC.

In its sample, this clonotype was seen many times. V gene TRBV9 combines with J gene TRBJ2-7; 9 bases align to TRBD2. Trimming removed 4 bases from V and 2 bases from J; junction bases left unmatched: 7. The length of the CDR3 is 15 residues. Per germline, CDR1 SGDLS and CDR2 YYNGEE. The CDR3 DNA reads TGTGCCAGCAGCCCAACTAGCGGGTTCGCCTACGAGCAGTACTTC. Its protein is CASSPTSGFAYEQYF.

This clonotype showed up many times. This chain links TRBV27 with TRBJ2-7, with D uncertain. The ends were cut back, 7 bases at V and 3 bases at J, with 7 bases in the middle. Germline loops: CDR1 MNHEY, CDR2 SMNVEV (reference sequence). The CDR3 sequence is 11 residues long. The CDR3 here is CASKEGYEQYF. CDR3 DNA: TGTGCCAGCAAGGAAGGCTACGAGCAGTACTTC.

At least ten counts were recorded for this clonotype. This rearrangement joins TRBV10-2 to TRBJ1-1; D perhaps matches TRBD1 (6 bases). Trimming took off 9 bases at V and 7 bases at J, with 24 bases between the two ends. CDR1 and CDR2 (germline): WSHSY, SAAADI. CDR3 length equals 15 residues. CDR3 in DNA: TGCGCCAGTTCTAGGGGGGGGGCCCCGTCTGGTGAAGCTTTCTTT. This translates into CASSRGGAPSGEAFF.

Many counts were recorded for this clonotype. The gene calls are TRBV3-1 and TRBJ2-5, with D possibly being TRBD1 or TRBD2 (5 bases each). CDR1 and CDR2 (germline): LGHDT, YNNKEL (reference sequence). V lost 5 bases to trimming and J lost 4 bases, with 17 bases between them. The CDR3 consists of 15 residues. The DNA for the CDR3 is TGTGCCAGCAGCAAGTATACAGGCGGAGGAGAGACCCAGTACTTC. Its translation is CASSKYTGGGETQYF.

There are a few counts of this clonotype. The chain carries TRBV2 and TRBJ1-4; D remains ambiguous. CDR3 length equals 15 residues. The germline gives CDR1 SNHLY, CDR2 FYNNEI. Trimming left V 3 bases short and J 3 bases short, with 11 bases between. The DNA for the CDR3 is TGTGCCAGCAGTGAGACCTCCTCACCTAATGAAAAACTGTTTTTT. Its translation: CASSETSSPNEKLFF.

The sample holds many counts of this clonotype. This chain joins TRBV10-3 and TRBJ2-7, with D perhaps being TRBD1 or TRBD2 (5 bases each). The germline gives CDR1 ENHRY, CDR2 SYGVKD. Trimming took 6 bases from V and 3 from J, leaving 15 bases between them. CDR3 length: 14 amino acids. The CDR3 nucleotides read TGTGCCATCAGCGCCGGGACCGAGAACTACGAGCAGTACTTC. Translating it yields CAISAGTENYEQYF.

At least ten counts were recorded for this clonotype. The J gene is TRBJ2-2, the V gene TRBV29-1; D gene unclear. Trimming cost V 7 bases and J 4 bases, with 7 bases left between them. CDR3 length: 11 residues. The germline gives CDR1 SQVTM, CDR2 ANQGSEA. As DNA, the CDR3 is TGCAGCGGCCGGTCCACCGGGGAGCTGTTTTTT. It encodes CSGRSTGELFF.

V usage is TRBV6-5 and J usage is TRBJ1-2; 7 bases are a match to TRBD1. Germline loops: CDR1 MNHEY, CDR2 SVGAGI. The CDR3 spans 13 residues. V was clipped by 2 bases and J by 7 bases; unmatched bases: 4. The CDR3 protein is CASSYEGAGGYTF. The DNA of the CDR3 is TGTGCCAGCAGTTACGAGGGGGCTGGTGGCTACACCTTC.

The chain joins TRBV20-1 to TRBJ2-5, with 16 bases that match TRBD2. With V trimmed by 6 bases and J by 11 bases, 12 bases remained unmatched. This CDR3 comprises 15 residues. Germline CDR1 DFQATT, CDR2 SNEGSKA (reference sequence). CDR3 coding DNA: TGCAGTGCAATCGGGACTAGCGGGGGGGCGGGAAGACAGTACTTC. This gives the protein CSAIGTSGGAGRQYF.

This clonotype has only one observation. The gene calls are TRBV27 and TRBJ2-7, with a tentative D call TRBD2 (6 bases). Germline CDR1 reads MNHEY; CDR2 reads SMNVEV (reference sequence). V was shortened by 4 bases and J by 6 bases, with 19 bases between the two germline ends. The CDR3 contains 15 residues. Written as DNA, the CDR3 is TGTGCCAGCAGTTCCAGGTTGGAGGGGAACTTCGAGCAGTACTTC. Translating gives CASSSRLEGNFEQYF.

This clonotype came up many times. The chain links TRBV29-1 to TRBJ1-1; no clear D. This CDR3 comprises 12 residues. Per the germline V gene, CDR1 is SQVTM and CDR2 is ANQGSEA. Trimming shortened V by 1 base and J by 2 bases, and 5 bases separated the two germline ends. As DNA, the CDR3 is TGCAGCGTTGAAGCACAAAACACTGAAGCTTTCTTT. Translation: CSVEAQNTEAFF. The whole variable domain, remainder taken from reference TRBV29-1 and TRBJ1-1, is SAVISQKPSRDICQRGTSLTIQCQVDSQVTMMFWYRQQPGQSLTLIATANQGSEATYESGFVIDKFPISRPNLTFSTLTVSNMSPEDSSIYLCSVEAQNTEAFFGQGTRLTVV.

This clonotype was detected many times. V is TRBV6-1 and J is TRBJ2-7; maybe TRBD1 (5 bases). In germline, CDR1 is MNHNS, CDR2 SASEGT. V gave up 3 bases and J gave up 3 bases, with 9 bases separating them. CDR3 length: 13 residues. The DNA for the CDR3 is TGTGCCAGCAGTGACAGGGTGGGCTACGAGCAGTACTTC. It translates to CASSDRVGYEQYF.

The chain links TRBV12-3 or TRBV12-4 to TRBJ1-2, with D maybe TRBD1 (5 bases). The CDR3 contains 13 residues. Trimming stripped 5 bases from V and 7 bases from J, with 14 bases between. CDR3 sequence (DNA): TGTGCCAGCAGTCAAGCAGGGAAGCGTGGCTACACCTTC. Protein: CASSQAGKRGYTF.

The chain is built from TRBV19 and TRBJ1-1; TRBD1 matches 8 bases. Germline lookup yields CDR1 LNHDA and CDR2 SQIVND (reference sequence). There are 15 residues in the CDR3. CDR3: CTKGGTTGGNTEAFF. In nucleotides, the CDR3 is TGTACCAAAGGAGGGACCACAGGGGGGAACACTGAAGCTTTCTTT.

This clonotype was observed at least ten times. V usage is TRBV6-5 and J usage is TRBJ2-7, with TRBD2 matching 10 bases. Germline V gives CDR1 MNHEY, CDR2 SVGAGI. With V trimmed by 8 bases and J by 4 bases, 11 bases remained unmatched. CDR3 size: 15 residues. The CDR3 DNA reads TGTGCCAGCCTTACCCCAGCGGGAGGGCCGTACGAGCAGTACTTC. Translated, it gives CASLTPAGGPYEQYF.

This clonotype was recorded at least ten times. CDR3 nucleotides: TGTGCCAGCAGCTTTACCCCCGGACAGCCTTATCAGCCCCAGCATTTT. This sequence encodes CASSFTPGQPYQPQHF. The chain combines TRBV28 with TRBJ1-5, with D maybe TRBD1 (6 bases). Trimming stripped 6 bases from V and 5 bases from J, with 20 bases between. There are 16 residues in the CDR3. Germline loops: CDR1 MDHEN, CDR2 SYDVKM. The complete variable domain, with remaining parts taken from reference TRBV28 and TRBJ1-5, reads DVKVTQSSRYLVKRTGEKVFLECVQDMDHENMFWYRQDPGLGLRLIYFSYDVKMKEKGDIPEGYSVSREKKERFSLILESASTNQTSMYLCASSFTPGQPYQPQHFGDGTRLSIL.